The 6 T cell receptor beta chains in this list originate from one sample, sequenced in a study of response to subunit inactivated influenza vaccine. TCRdb reanalysed the RT-PCR reads using MiXCR and keeps one entry per CDR3 protein. The sample has hundreds of thousands of distinct CDR3 sequences; 16% are singletons. Material: CD4+ T cells sorted from PBMCs, obtained around 25 months after vaccination. These receptors all stem from a man aged 45-69 years who received an inactivated influenza vaccine.

The sample holds a few counts of this clonotype. This rearrangement joins TRBV20-1 to TRBJ1-5; tentatively, D is TRBD1 (5 bases). V was clipped by 3 bases and J by 0 bases, with 9 bases between them. Germline V lookup: CDR1 DFQATT, CDR2 SNEGSKA (reference sequence). The CDR3 has 14 amino acids. The CDR3 DNA reads TGCAGTGCTAGTAGGCAGGGTAGCAATCAGCCCCAGCATTTT. Protein: CSASRQGSNQPQHF.

The chain links TRBV25-1 to TRBJ2-3; perhaps D is TRBD1 or TRBD2 (7 bases each). The CDR3 has 15 residues. Germline CDR1 and CDR2: MGHDK and SYGVNS. V was clipped by 3 bases and J by 6 bases, with 16 bases between them. In DNA form, the CDR3 reads TGTGCCAGCAGTGAGGGGAGGGGGCGCAGGGATACGCAGTATTTT. This translates into CASSEGRGRRDTQYF.

This clonotype was found a few times. V gene TRBV20-1 combines with J gene TRBJ2-5; 10 nucleotides match TRBD2. From germline, CDR1 is DFQATT and CDR2 SNEGSKA (reference sequence). V lost 7 bases and J lost 1; bases outside the gene matches: 9. CDR3 length: 15 residues. CDR3 in DNA: TGCAGTGTCCCTAGGACTAGCGGAACCCAAGAGACCCAGTACTTC. Amino acid sequence: CSVPRTSGTQETQYF.

The rearrangement links TRBV10-3 to TRBJ1-1; TRBD1 aligns across 7 bases. Germline V gene sequence: CDR1 ENHRY, CDR2 SYGVKD. V shed 8 bases, J shed 12 bases, and the junction held 15 bases outside the gene matches. The CDR3 sequence is 13 residues long. CDR3 DNA sequence: TGTGCCATCTTTAAAGGGGGCCAGGGGAAAACTTTCTTT. It codes for CAIFKGGQGKTFF.

The chain recombines TRBV29-1 with TRBJ1-5; TRBD1 might be the D (5 bases). V dropped 7 bases and J dropped 7 bases, with 23 bases sitting between them. The CDR3 sequence is 15 residues long. The V gene's germline CDR1 is SQVTM and CDR2 ANQGSEA. This CDR3 is CSGGVQLTKGQPQHF. CDR3 sequence (DNA): TGCAGCGGGGGGGTCCAGCTTACAAAAGGGCAGCCCCAGCATTTT.

This clonotype was detected a few times. The chain has TRBV27 and TRBJ2-7; a weak D match, TRBD1 (5 bases). Trimming cost V 3 bases and J 5 bases, with 11 bases left between them. CDR1 and CDR2 from the germline V gene are MNHEY and SMNVEV (reference sequence). This CDR3 spans 13 amino acids. Here the CDR3 reads CASSFRQSHEQYF. The CDR3 region has the DNA TGTGCCAGCAGTTTCCGACAGAGCCACGAGCAGTACTTC.